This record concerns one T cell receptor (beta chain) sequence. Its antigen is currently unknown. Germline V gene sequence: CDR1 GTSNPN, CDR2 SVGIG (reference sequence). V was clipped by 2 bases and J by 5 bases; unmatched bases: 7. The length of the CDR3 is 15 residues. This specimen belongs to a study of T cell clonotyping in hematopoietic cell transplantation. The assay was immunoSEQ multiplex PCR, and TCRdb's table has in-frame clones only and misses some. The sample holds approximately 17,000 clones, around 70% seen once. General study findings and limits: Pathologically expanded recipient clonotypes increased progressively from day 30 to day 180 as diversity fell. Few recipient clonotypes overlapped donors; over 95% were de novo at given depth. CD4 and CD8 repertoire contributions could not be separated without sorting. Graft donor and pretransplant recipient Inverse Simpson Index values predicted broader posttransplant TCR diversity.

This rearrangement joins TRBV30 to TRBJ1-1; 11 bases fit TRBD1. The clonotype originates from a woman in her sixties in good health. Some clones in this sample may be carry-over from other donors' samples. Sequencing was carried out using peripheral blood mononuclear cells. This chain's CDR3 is CAWSRTGGAVTEAFF. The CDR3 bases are TGTGCCTGGAGTAGGACAGGGGGCGCGGTGACTGAAGCTTTCTTT.